These T cell receptor beta chains were read from a single sample in a study of T cell clones after liver transplantation. Data came from immunoSEQ multiplex PCR; TCRdb stores just in-frame clones and leaves some out. The sample includes more than 95,000 clones, roughly four fifths of them seen just once. The source was CD4+ T cells from blood, collected before liver transplant. These receptors all stem from a human donor who received a liver transplant. The CDR3 runs from the conserved cysteine through the conserved F or W. D genes are given only for firm matches. Only some rows state a clone size, as once, few, many or a class for expanded clones.

TRBD1	TRBV5-4	TRBJ2-2	15	.	CASSLRTGDTGELFF	TGTGCCAGCAGCCTCCGGACAGGGGACACCGGGGAGCTGTTTTTT
.	TRBV5-1	TRBJ2-2	14	.	CASSLGGNTGELFF	TGCGCCAGCAGCCTGGGGGGGAACACCGGGGAGCTGTTTTTT
TRBD1	TRBV2	TRBJ2-5	14	.	CASREGAYQETQYF	TGTGCCAGCAGAGAGGGGGCGTACCAAGAGACCCAGTACTTC
TRBD1	TRBV5-1	TRBJ2-3	17	.	CASSLGTGQRRVDTQYF	TGCGCCAGCAGCCTTGGGACAGGCCAAAGGAGGGTAGATACGCAGTATTTT
.	TRBV11-2	TRBJ2-1	13	once	CASTAFSYNEQFF	TGTGCCAGCACCGCGTTTTCCTACAATGAGCAGTTCTTC
.	TRBV28	TRBJ1-1	15	.	CASSSPGQLNTEAFF	TGTGCCAGCAGTTCCCCGGGCCAATTGAACACTGAAGCTTTCTTT
.	TRBV20-1	TRBJ1-5	10	.	CSAGDQPQHF	TGCAGTGCCGGGGATCAGCCCCAGCATTTT
TRBD1	TRBV13	TRBJ2-4	16	.	CASNPMTGEAKNIQYF	TGTGCCAGCAACCCAATGACAGGGGAGGCCAAAAACATTCAGTACTTC
.	TRBV9	TRBJ1-1	18	few	CASSAPGRRGGRDTEAFF	TGTGCCAGCAGCGCACCCGGCAGGAGAGGTGGAAGAGACACTGAAGCTTTCTTT
TRBD1	TRBV30	TRBJ1-3	17	.	CAWTAGWAGGRGNTIYF	TGTGCCTGGACCGCAGGGTGGGCAGGGGGGCGAGGAAACACCATATATTTT
.	TRBV15	TRBJ1-2	15	.	CATSRDTAGNYGYTF	TGTGCCACCAGCAGAGATACTGCCGGAAACTATGGCTACACCTTC
TRBD1	TRBV4-3	TRBJ2-7	17	once	CASSQAYGALTGDEQYF	TGCGCCAGCAGCCAAGCTTATGGGGCCCTAACAGGGGACGAGCAGTACTTC
.	TRBV19	TRBJ1-5	17	.	CASSSHSRGYSNQPQHF	TGTGCCAGTAGTTCTCACTCCAGGGGTTATAGCAATCAGCCCCAGCATTTT
.	TRBV30	TRBJ1-3	10	.	CAWGSNTIYF	TGTGCCTGGGGCTCAAACACCATATATTTT
.	TRBV28	TRBJ1-5	12	.	CASSQILGPQHF	TGTGCCAGCAGTCAGATCCTAGGGCCCCAGCATTTT
.	TRBV19	TRBJ2-2	12	once	CASSKGPGELFF	TGTGCCAGTAGTAAAGGGCCCGGGGAGCTGTTTTTT
.	TRBV20-1	TRBJ2-5	11	.	CSATWGETQYF	TGCAGTGCTACCTGGGGAGAGACCCAGTACTTC
TRBD1	TRBV5-1	TRBJ1-4	16	.	CASSLGRTGGNEKLFF	TGCGCCAGCAGCTTGGGCCGGACAGGGGGCAATGAAAAACTGTTTTTT
.	TRBV28	TRBJ1-1	14	.	CASSLGTSVTEAFF	TGTGCCAGCAGTCTGGGGACATCTGTGACTGAAGCTTTCTTT
.	TRBV7-7	TRBJ2-2	15	.	CASSLEHTTTGELFF	TGTGCCAGCAGCTTAGAACACACTACCACCGGGGAGCTGTTTTTT
.	TRBV6-1	TRBJ2-2	11	.	CASIATGELFF	TGTGCCAGCATTGCCACCGGGGAGCTGTTTTTT
TRBD2	TRBV2	TRBJ2-1	17	.	CASSTLQALAGWGEQFF	TGTGCCAGCAGCACCCTACAGGCGCTAGCGGGATGGGGGGAGCAGTTCTTC
.	TRBV27	TRBJ1-1	14	once	CASSPKTGNTEAFF	TGTGCCAGCAGTCCAAAGACAGGTAACACTGAAGCTTTCTTT
TRBD1	TRBV18	TRBJ1-1	17	few	CASSLTMTGPMNTEAFF	TGTGCCAGCTCACTAACAATGACAGGGCCCATGAACACTGAAGCTTTCTTT
.	TRBV11-2	TRBJ2-1	17	.	CASSLYRPDRSYNEQFF	TGTGCCAGCAGCTTATATCGTCCGGATCGGTCCTACAATGAGCAGTTCTTC
TRBD2	TRBV5-1	TRBJ2-3	14	.	CASSLYSGTDTQYF	TGCGCCAGCAGCTTATATAGCGGGACAGATACGCAGTATTTT
.	TRBV27	TRBJ2-1	16	once	CASSPLGGGPYNEQFF	TGTGCCAGCAGTCCCCTGGGAGGGGGCCCGTACAATGAGCAGTTCTTC
.	TRBV9	TRBJ2-2	15	.	CASSDVQTNTGELFF	TGTGCCAGCAGCGATGTACAAACGAACACCGGGGAGCTGTTTTTT
TRBD2	TRBV7-8	TRBJ2-3	14	.	CASSLREGHSTQYF	TGTGCCAGCAGCTTGCGGGAGGGCCATAGTACGCAGTATTTT
TRBD1	TRBV6-1	TRBJ1-1	13	.	CASTGSGGREAFF	TGTGCCAGCACGGGATCAGGGGGCCGCGAAGCTTTCTTT
.	TRBV5-1	TRBJ2-7	14	few	CASSLLGQGPEQYF	TGCGCCAGCAGCTTATTGGGGCAGGGCCCCGAGCAGTACTTC
TRBD2	TRBV6-5	TRBJ2-7	16	.	CASSYSLGEGRYEQYF	TGTGCCAGCAGTTACTCTCTGGGGGAGGGCCGCTACGAGCAGTACTTC
TRBD1	TRBV18	TRBJ2-7	14	.	CASSTGQGHREQYF	TGTGCCAGCTCAACGGGACAGGGGCACCGGGAGCAGTACTTC
TRBD1	TRBV19	TRBJ2-1	15	.	CASSTRQGARDEQFF	TGTGCCAGTAGTACCAGACAGGGGGCGCGGGATGAGCAGTTCTTC
.	TRBV19	TRBJ2-1	16	once	CASSIQFQSSYNEQFF	TGTGCCAGTAGTATTCAGTTTCAGAGCTCCTACAATGAGCAGTTCTTC
TRBD1	TRBV7-2	TRBJ1-1	14	.	CASSSQGSNTEAFF	TGTGCCAGCAGCTCACAGGGGTCGAACACTGAAGCTTTCTTT
.	TRBV20-1	TRBJ2-1	11	.	CSLLRSLAQFF	TGCAGTTTGCTACGTAGTCTAGCGCAGTTCTTC
.	TRBV19	TRBJ2-7	13	once	CASSIGGHYEQYF	TGTGCCAGTAGTATAGGGGGGCACTACGAGCAGTACTTC
.	TRBV19	TRBJ2-7	14	.	CASSHRTLSDEQYF	TGTGCCAGTAGCCATCGGACCCTGTCGGACGAGCAGTACTTC
.	TRBV5-5	TRBJ1-4	13	.	CASLRRVGEKLFF	TGTGCCAGCTTACGCCGTGTAGGTGAAAAACTGTTTTTT
.	TRBV5-1	TRBJ2-1	16	once	CASSGGASHSYNEQFF	TGCGCCAGCAGCGGGGGGGCCAGTCACTCCTACAATGAGCAGTTCTTC
TRBD1	TRBV18	TRBJ1-1	14	once	CASSPTGGNTEAFF	TGTGCCAGCTCACCGACAGGGGGGAACACTGAAGCTTTCTTT
.	TRBV4-1	TRBJ2-3	16	.	CASSDSAEWGTDTQYF	TGCGCCAGCAGCGACTCAGCAGAATGGGGGACAGATACGCAGTATTTT
TRBD1	TRBV7-3	TRBJ2-5	16	once	CASSLIGQGVSETQYF	TGTGCCAGCAGCTTAATTGGTCAGGGGGTGTCAGAGACCCAGTACTTC
.	TRBV9	TRBJ2-3	17	.	CASSAGIGPPRTDTQYF	TGTGCCAGCAGCGCCGGGATAGGTCCACCTCGCACAGATACGCAGTATTTT
.	TRBV18	TRBJ1-1	16	few	CASSPRSAQGYTEAFF	TGTGCCAGCTCACCGCGAAGTGCCCAGGGCTACACTGAAGCTTTCTTT
.	TRBV7-9	TRBJ2-3	12	.	CASSQALLAQYF	TGTGCCAGCAGCCAAGCACTCCTGGCGCAGTATTTT
.	TRBV6-5	TRBJ1-6	14	.	CASSYVDVNSPLHF	TGTGCCAGCAGTTACGTGGACGTGAATTCACCCCTCCACTTT
.	TRBV7-9	TRBJ2-1	14	once	CASSLVADYNEQFF	TGTGCCAGCAGCTTAGTAGCGGATTACAATGAGCAGTTCTTC
TRBD2	TRBV6-5	TRBJ2-7	15	.	CASSRSGRPSGEQYF	TGTGCCAGCAGTCGTAGCGGGAGGCCTTCGGGGGAGCAGTACTTC
TRBD2	TRBV5-4	TRBJ2-5	17	.	CASSREGGRLLQETQYF	TGTGCCAGCAGCCGGGAGGGGGGCCGGCTTCTCCAAGAGACCCAGTACTTC
.	TRBV19	TRBJ2-1	14	.	CASRSGTADNEQFF	TGTGCCAGTCGTTCCGGGACGGCGGACAATGAGCAGTTCTTC
.	TRBV7-9	TRBJ1-2	14	few	CASSLKSWGYGYTF	TGTGCCAGCAGCTTAAAGTCCTGGGGATATGGCTACACCTTC